The clone carrying this T cell receptor beta chain has at least ten counts. With a J-beta primer mix and a sample-barcoded 5' primer, a second PCR ran about 6 to 11 cycles. A template-switch adaptor that had 12 random nucleotides put a tag on each cDNA molecule. TCRdb re-called the 5' RACE reads through MiXCR, storing one row per CDR3 protein. The sample consists of more than 900,000 distinct CDR3 sequences, approximately 32% of them appearing once. This specimen belongs to a study of blood T cells in healthy people across ages. Every sample yielded at least 6.5 million isolated PBMCs. The V end lost 3 bases, the J end lost 1 base, and 10 bases lay between the germline ends. The CDR3 has 14 amino acids. The V gene's germline CDR1 is DFQATT and CDR2 SNEGSKA (reference sequence). These same records also appear under a second study, on T cells of mothers and their children. That work adds: At approximately 1.4 ug per 15 ul, all of the extracted RNA went into cDNA synthesis.

V is TRBV20-1 and J is TRBJ2-1, with D maybe TRBD2 (6 bases). This sequence was found in a woman aged 40 to 50 in good health. What was sequenced was blood. As DNA, the CDR3 is TGCAGTGCTAGGGGACTCGCATCCTACAATGAGCAGTTCTTC. Amino acid sequence: CSARGLASYNEQFF.